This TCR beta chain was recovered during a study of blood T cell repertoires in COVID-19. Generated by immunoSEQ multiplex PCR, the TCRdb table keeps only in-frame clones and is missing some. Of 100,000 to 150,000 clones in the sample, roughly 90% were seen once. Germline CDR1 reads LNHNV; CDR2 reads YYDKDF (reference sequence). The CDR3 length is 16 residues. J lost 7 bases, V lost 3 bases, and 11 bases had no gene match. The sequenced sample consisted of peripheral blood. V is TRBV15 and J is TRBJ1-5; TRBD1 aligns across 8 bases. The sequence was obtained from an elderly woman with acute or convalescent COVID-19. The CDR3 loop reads CATSSKRQGIGQPQHF. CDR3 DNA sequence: TGTGCCACCAGCAGTAAGCGACAGGGGATCGGACAGCCCCAGCATTTT.